Listed here are 2 T cell receptor beta chains from one sample, sequenced in a study of shared clonotypes between healthy human individuals. Terminally differentiated effector memory CD45RA+ cells were left out of the naive CD8 fraction, which was CD45RO-negative and positively selected for CCR7. Repertoires were generated with immunoSEQ multiplex PCR, while TCRdb's copy carries only in-frame clones and drops some. The data contain about 610,000 clones, approximately 96% of them seen just once; the ten biggest clones take up approximately 0.1%. Specimen: naive CD8+ T cells sorted from blood. The source of these receptors is a young woman in good health.

The V gene is TRBV27, the J gene TRBJ2-5; D perhaps matches TRBD1 (6 bases). The end of the DNA is better explained by TRBJ2-7, so the J call may be wrong. Germline V gives CDR1 MNHEY, CDR2 SMNVEV (reference sequence). The CDR3 covers 14 residues. The CDR3: CASSFGTKSYEQYF. The CDR3 DNA is TGTGCCAGCAGTTTCGGGACAAAATCCTACGAGCAGTACTTC.

The chain is built from TRBV11-2 and TRBJ2-5, with TRBD2 matching over 12 bases. TRBJ2-7 matches the DNA end more closely, so the J call is doubtful. There are 17 residues in the CDR3. The germline V gene encodes CDR1 SGHAT and CDR2 FQNNGV. The CDR3 loop reads CASRPPFRTSGTYEQYF. The CDR3 DNA follows: TGTGCCAGCAGACCCCCATTCCGGACTAGCGGGACCTACGAGCAGTACTTC.